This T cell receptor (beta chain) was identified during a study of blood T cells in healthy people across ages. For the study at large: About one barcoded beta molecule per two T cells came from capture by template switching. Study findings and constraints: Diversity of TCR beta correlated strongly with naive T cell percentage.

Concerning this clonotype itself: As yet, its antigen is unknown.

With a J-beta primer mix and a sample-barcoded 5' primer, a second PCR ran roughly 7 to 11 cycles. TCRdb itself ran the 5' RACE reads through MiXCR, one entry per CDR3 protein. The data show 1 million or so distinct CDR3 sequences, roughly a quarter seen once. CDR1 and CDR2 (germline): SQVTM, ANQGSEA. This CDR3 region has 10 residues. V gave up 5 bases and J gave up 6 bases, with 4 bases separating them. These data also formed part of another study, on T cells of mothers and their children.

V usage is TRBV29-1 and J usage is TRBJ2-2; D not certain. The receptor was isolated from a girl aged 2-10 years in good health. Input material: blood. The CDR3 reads CSVLAGELFF. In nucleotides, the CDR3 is TGCAGCGTTTTGGCCGGGGAGCTGTTTTTT.